A selection of T cell receptor beta chains follows, all from one sample in a study of shared clonotypes between healthy human individuals. Assay: immunoSEQ multiplex PCR; the TCRdb copy retains only in-frame clones and omits some. The sample lists some 2 million clones, approximately 95% occurring once. Specimen: naive CD8+ T cells sorted from blood. Source of these receptors: a man between 18 and 29 years old in good health. Each CDR3 is given with its conserved first and last residue. The size of a clone is reported for some rows only, either as once, few or many, or as a class for expanded clones.

J gene	V gene	clone size	CDR3 protein
TRBJ2-1	TRBV5-8	-	CASSRLSSGTDNEQFF
TRBJ1-4	TRBV19	-	CATRDRPNEKLFF
TRBJ2-7	TRBV5-4	-	CASGENRDSYEQYF
TRBJ2-7	TRBV18	once	CASSPPGQGMYEQYF
TRBJ2-5	TRBV25-1	-	CASSTLFQDRWGQETQYF
TRBJ2-3	TRBV2	-	CASVQGAGAPDTQYF
TRBJ2-7	TRBV27	-	CASSKGTSGKGEQYF
TRBJ2-1	TRBV27	-	CASTPGTSGYNEQFF
TRBJ2-6	TRBV2	-	CASSELVSGANVLTF
TRBJ2-1	TRBV6-5	once	CASSSYERLWDNEQFF
TRBJ2-7	TRBV19	-	CASSIDRDSSYEQYF
TRBJ2-1	TRBV6-1	-	CASRAGTSGLYEQFF
TRBJ2-1	TRBV5-1	-	CASSWALLAGGSNEQFF
TRBJ1-1	TRBV30	-	CAWSEGTDYTEAFF
TRBJ2-5	TRBV9	-	CASSGGQPRGETQYF
TRBJ2-1	TRBV5-1	-	CASRLAGEDNEQFF
TRBJ1-2	TRBV29-1	-	CSVESDRDGYTF
TRBJ2-7	TRBV6-5	-	CASSYSGPSYEQYF
TRBJ1-1	TRBV7-6	-	CASSLSDETEAFF
TRBJ1-2	TRBV9	-	CASSSTGIYGYTF
TRBJ1-4	TRBV5-6	-	CASSLELNANEKLFF
TRBJ1-5	TRBV14	-	CASSQGDKGYQPQHF
TRBJ2-2	TRBV30	-	CAWSYSTGELFF
TRBJ1-1	TRBV19	-	CASSATGFTEAFF
TRBJ1-4	TRBV6-1	once	CASRKGQAGNEKLFF
TRBJ1-1	TRBV27	-	CASSLLGRPDEAFF
TRBJ2-3	TRBV29-1	-	CSGIGLVDTQYF
TRBJ2-3	TRBV7-3	-	CASSPPRNGAGTDTQYF